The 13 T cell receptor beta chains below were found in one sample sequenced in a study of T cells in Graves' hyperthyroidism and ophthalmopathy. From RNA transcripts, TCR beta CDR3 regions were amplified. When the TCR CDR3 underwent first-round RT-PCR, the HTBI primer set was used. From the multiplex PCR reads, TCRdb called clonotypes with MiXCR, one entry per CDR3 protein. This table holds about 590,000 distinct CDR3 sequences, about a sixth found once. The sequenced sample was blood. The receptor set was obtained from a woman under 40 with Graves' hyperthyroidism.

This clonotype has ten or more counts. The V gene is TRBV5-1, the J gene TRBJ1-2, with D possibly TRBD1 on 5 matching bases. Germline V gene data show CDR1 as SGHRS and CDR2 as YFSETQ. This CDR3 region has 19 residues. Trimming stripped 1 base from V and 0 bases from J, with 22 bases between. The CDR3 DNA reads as TGCGCCAGCAGCTTGTATCCTCAGCAATGGGACGTGCCTAACTATGGCTACACCTTC. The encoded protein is CASSLYPQQWDVPNYGYTF.

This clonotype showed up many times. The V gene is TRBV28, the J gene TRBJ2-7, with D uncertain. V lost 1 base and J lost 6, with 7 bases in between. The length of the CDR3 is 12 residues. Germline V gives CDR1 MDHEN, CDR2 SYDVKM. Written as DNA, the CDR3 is TGTGCCAGCAGTTTATTTACGGGCGAGCAGTACTTC. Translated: CASSLFTGEQYF.

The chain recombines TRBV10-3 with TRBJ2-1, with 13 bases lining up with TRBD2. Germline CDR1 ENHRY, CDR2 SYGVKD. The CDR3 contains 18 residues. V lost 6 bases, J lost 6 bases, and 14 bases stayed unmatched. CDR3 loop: CAIRGLAGSDSPPNEQFF. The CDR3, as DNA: TGTGCCATCAGGGGACTAGCGGGATCGGATAGCCCCCCCAATGAGCAGTTCTTC.

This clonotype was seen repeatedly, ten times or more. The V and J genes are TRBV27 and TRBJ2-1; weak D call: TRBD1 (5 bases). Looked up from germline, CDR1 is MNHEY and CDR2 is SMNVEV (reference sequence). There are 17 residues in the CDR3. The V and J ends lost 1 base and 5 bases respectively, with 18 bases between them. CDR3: CASSLLWTRNPNNEQFF. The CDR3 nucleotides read TGTGCCAGCAGTTTATTGTGGACACGAAATCCAAACAATGAGCAGTTCTTC.

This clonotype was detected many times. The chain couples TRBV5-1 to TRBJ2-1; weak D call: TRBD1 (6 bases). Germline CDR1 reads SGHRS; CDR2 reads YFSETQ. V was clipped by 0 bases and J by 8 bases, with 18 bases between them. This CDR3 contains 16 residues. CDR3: CASSLAVVNSGDEQFF. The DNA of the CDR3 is TGCGCCAGCAGCTTGGCCGTGGTTAATTCAGGGGATGAGCAGTTCTTC.

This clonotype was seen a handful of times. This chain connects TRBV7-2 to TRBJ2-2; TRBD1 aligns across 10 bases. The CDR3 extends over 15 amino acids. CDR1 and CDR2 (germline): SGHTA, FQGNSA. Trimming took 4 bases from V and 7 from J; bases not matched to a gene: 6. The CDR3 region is CASSSDRGYHGELFF. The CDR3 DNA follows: TGTGCCAGCAGCTCGGACAGGGGGTACCACGGGGAGCTGTTTTTT.

CDR3 nucleotides: TGCAGTGCTAGTCTGACTAGCGGGATGGATACGCAGTATTTT. Protein sequence: CSASLTSGMDTQYF. This rearrangement joins TRBV20-1 to TRBJ2-3; the match to TRBD2 covers 11 bases. V trimming: 3 bases; J trimming: 6 bases; junction bases outside the gene matches: 5. The germline V gene has CDR1 DFQATT and CDR2 SNEGSKA (reference sequence). The length of the CDR3 is 14 residues.

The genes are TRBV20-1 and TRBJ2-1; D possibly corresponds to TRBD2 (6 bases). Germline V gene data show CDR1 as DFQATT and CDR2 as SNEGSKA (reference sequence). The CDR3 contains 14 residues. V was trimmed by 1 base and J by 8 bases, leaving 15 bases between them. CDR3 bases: TGCAGTGCTAGAGTTAGCGGCATTCACTATGAGCAGTTCTTC. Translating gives CSARVSGIHYEQFF.

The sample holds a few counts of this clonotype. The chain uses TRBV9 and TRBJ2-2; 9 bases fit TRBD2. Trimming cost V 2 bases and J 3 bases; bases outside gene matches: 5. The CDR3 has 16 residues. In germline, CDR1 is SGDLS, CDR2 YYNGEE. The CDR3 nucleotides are TGTGCCAGCAGCGTGACCGGGACTAGCTACACCGGGGAGCTGTTTTTT. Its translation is CASSVTGTSYTGELFF.

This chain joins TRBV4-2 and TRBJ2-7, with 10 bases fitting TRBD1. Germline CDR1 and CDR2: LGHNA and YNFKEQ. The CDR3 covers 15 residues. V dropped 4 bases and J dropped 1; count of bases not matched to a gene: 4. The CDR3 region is CASSPRQGASYEQYF. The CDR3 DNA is TGTGCCAGCAGCCCCAGACAGGGGGCGTCCTACGAGCAGTACTTC.

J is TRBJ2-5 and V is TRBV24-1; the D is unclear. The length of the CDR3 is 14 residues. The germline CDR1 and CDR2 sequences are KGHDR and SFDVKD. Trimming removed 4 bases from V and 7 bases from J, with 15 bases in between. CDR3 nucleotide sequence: TGTGCCACCAGTGAACCGGGCCCGGTGGTGACCCAGTACTTC. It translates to CATSEPGPVVTQYF.

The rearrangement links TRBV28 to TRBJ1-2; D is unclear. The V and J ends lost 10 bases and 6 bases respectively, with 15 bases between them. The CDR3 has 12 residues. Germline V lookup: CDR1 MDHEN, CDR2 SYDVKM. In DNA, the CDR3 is TGTGCCATCTACCTTGGCGGGCATGGCTACACCTTC. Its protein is CAIYLGGHGYTF.

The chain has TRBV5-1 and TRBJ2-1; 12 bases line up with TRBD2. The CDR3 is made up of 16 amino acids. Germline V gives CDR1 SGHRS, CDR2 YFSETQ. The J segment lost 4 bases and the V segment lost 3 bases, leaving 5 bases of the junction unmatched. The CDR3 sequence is CASSSSLAGGYNEQFF. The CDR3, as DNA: TGCGCCAGCAGCTCAAGTCTAGCGGGAGGGTACAATGAGCAGTTCTTC.